These T cell receptor beta chains were read from a single sample in a study of CD4 T cell repertoires in COVID-19. The assay was immunoSEQ multiplex PCR, and TCRdb's table has in-frame clones only and misses some. This sample has 20,000 to 25,000 clones, with more than 75% found just once. The sample was central memory CD4+ T cells from blood, taken before the COVID-19 pandemic. Source of these receptors: a human donor who had COVID-19. The CDR3 runs from the conserved cysteine through the conserved F or W. Fields, in order: D gene, V gene, J gene, clone size, CDR3 DNA, CDR3 protein. The D gene is left open where the match is weak. Part of the rows lack a size; the others show once, few, many or a class for expanded clones.

D gene: NA
V gene: TRBV6-1
J gene: TRBJ1-1
clone size: NA
CDR3 DNA: TGTGCCAGCAGTGACCGACAGGATCCCACTGAAGCTTTCTTT
CDR3 protein: CASSDRQDPTEAFF

D gene: TRBD2
V gene: TRBV27
J gene: TRBJ2-2
clone size: NA
CDR3 DNA: TGTGCCAGCAGTTCCCCCGGGACCGAAAGCGGGAGGGCCCTCGGCACCGGGGAGCTGTTTTTT
CDR3 protein: CASSSPGTESGRALGTGELFF

D gene: NA
V gene: TRBV5-1
J gene: TRBJ2-3
clone size: NA
CDR3 DNA: TGCGCCAGCAGCGGGGCAGGGGACCGGGATACACAGTATTTT
CDR3 protein: CASSGAGDRDTQYF

D gene: TRBD1
V gene: TRBV29-1
J gene: TRBJ2-5
clone size: NA
CDR3 DNA: TGCAGCGTTGCCGGGACAGGGTCTCCGGAGACCCAGTACTTC
CDR3 protein: CSVAGTGSPETQYF

D gene: NA
V gene: TRBV7-2
J gene: TRBJ2-5
clone size: NA
CDR3 DNA: TGTGCCAGCAGCTTCGGCCCCGGACTCTTCGAGACCCAGTACTTC
CDR3 protein: CASSFGPGLFETQYF

D gene: NA
V gene: TRBV5-1
J gene: TRBJ2-3
clone size: NA
CDR3 DNA: TGCGCCAGCAGCTCCCGGACAGACCCCACAGATACGCAGTATTTT
CDR3 protein: CASSSRTDPTDTQYF

D gene: TRBD1
V gene: TRBV25-1
J gene: TRBJ1-4
clone size: once
CDR3 DNA: TGTGCCAGCAGTGATTCGCACAGGGGGAGTGAAAAACTGTTTTTT
CDR3 protein: CASSDSHRGSEKLFF

D gene: NA
V gene: TRBV21-1
J gene: TRBJ1-1
clone size: NA
CDR3 DNA: NA
CDR3 protein: CASSKGVGQGATEAFF

D gene: NA
V gene: TRBV7-2
J gene: TRBJ1-1
clone size: NA
CDR3 DNA: TGTGCCAGCAGCTTAGGGACAGCCAACACTGAAGCTTTCTTT
CDR3 protein: CASSLGTANTEAFF

D gene: NA
V gene: TRBV29-1
J gene: TRBJ1-1
clone size: NA
CDR3 DNA: TGCAGCGTAGGGGACACTGAAGCTTTCTTT
CDR3 protein: CSVGDTEAFF

D gene: TRBD2
V gene: TRBV6-1
J gene: TRBJ2-1
clone size: few
CDR3 DNA: TGTGCCAGCAGGGACGGGGGGGAGTACAATGAGCAGTTCTTC
CDR3 protein: CASRDGGEYNEQFF

D gene: TRBD2
V gene: TRBV7-9
J gene: TRBJ2-3
clone size: NA
CDR3 DNA: TGTGCCAGCAGCAGCGGGACTAGCGGGGGGCCGGAGCAGTATTTT
CDR3 protein: CASSSGTSGGPEQYF

D gene: NA
V gene: TRBV5-6
J gene: TRBJ1-1
clone size: once
CDR3 DNA: TGTGCCAGCAGCCCGGAATACAGGAACACTGAAGCTTTCTTT
CDR3 protein: CASSPEYRNTEAFF

D gene: NA
V gene: TRBV4-1
J gene: TRBJ2-3
clone size: NA
CDR3 DNA: TGCGCCAGCACACGGATCGGACAGCAGAGTGATACGCAGTATTTT
CDR3 protein: CASTRIGQQSDTQYF

D gene: NA
V gene: TRBV6-5
J gene: TRBJ2-7
clone size: NA
CDR3 DNA: TGTGCCAGCAGTTCCGGCAGGGGCCCCTACGAGCAGTACTTC
CDR3 protein: CASSSGRGPYEQYF

D gene: TRBD1
V gene: TRBV28
J gene: TRBJ1-1
clone size: once
CDR3 DNA: TGTGCCAGCAGGGAGACAGGGAATAAGAACACTGAAGCTTTCTTT
CDR3 protein: CASRETGNKNTEAFF

D gene: TRBD1
V gene: TRBV5-4
J gene: TRBJ1-6
clone size: NA
CDR3 DNA: TGTGCCAGCAGTGGGGACAGGGGGGATTCACCCCTCCACTTT
CDR3 protein: CASSGDRGDSPLHF

D gene: TRBD2
V gene: TRBV18
J gene: TRBJ2-1
clone size: NA
CDR3 DNA: TGTGCCAGCTCCCGCGGGACTAGCGGGAGACTCGATGAGCAGTTCTTC
CDR3 protein: CASSRGTSGRLDEQFF

D gene: TRBD1
V gene: TRBV11-2
J gene: TRBJ2-2
clone size: NA
CDR3 DNA: TGTGCCAGCAGCTCGGACAGGGGGCTGACCGGGGAGCTGTTTTTT
CDR3 protein: CASSSDRGLTGELFF

D gene: NA
V gene: TRBV10-3
J gene: TRBJ1-1
clone size: NA
CDR3 DNA: TGTGCCATCAAAAAGACCGACATGAACACTGAAGCTTTCTTT
CDR3 protein: CAIKKTDMNTEAFF

D gene: TRBD1
V gene: TRBV10-3
J gene: TRBJ2-5
clone size: NA
CDR3 DNA: TGTGCCATCAAGGGGGCAGACCAAGAGACCCAGTACTTC
CDR3 protein: CAIKGADQETQYF

D gene: TRBD1
V gene: TRBV6-6
J gene: TRBJ2-3
clone size: NA
CDR3 DNA: TGTGCCAGCAGTTGGGACAGGGGCACAGATACGCAGTATTTT
CDR3 protein: CASSWDRGTDTQYF

D gene: TRBD1
V gene: TRBV5-1
J gene: TRBJ2-2
clone size: NA
CDR3 DNA: TGCGCCAGCAGCCACGACAGGGGGTACACCGGGGAGCTGTTTTTT
CDR3 protein: CASSHDRGYTGELFF

D gene: TRBD1
V gene: TRBV5-6
J gene: TRBJ1-5
clone size: NA
CDR3 DNA: TGTGCCAGCAGCTTGGGGGACAGATATAATCAGCCCCAGCATTTT
CDR3 protein: CASSLGDRYNQPQHF

D gene: TRBD1
V gene: TRBV10-3
J gene: TRBJ2-2
clone size: NA
CDR3 DNA: TGTGCCATCAGTGAAGAGGGGGCGCGGGAGCTGTTTTTT
CDR3 protein: CAISEEGARELFF

D gene: TRBD1
V gene: TRBV19
J gene: TRBJ1-2
clone size: once
CDR3 DNA: TGTGCCAGTAGTCCCGACAGGGACTATGGCTACACCTTC
CDR3 protein: CASSPDRDYGYTF

D gene: NA
V gene: TRBV27
J gene: TRBJ1-5
clone size: NA
CDR3 DNA: TGTGCCAGCAGTTTTTTACCCGGGACAACAAATCAGCCCCAGCATTTT
CDR3 protein: CASSFLPGTTNQPQHF

D gene: NA
V gene: TRBV27
J gene: TRBJ1-1
clone size: NA
CDR3 DNA: TGTGCCAGCCGAGTCAGGGGAGGGACTGAAGCTTTCTTT
CDR3 protein: CASRVRGGTEAFF

D gene: TRBD2
V gene: TRBV10-3
J gene: TRBJ2-2
clone size: NA
CDR3 DNA: TGTGCCAAGTCCGGGACTAGGACCGGGGAGCTGTTTTTT
CDR3 protein: CAKSGTRTGELFF

D gene: NA
V gene: TRBV21-1
J gene: TRBJ2-1
clone size: NA
CDR3 DNA: TGTGCCAGCAGCAAACAGGGGGTTTGGTACAATGAGCAGTTCTTC
CDR3 protein: CASSKQGVWYNEQFF

D gene: NA
V gene: TRBV7-8
J gene: TRBJ2-5
clone size: NA
CDR3 DNA: TGTGCCAGCAGCTCCCGGGAGACCCAGTACTTC
CDR3 protein: CASSSRETQYF

D gene: TRBD1
V gene: TRBV6-5
J gene: TRBJ1-2
clone size: NA
CDR3 DNA: TGTGCCAGCAGTTACCTCCGGACAGGGGGCTCGTATGGCTACACCTTC
CDR3 protein: CASSYLRTGGSYGYTF